This TCR beta chain originates from a study of blood T cell repertoires in COVID-19 (dated by TCRdb to about 2020). Broadly, across the study: Samples covering the acute and convalescent phases of COVID-19 were provided by collaborators in the United States, Italy and Spain. The samples were drawn from the first 160 participants of the ongoing ImmuneRACE study and from some 1,300 subjects provided by 6 global collaborators. Where available, HLA class I and class II types were taken from metadata supplied by the sample provider and were not determined by assay-based typing. Sample metadata almost always included a de-identified subject ID, COVID-19 status, age in years and sex. The repertoires were released in a freely available public database meant as a resource for research on the immune response to SARS-CoV-2. Deeply sampled blood TCRbeta repertoires from subjects exposed to, actively infected with, or recovered from COVID-19 were included in the dataset. The prospective study material was composed of cDNA or gDNA derived from T cells, B-cell-depleted T cells, or PBMCs.

What the research found in general, with its limitations: How much clinical and demographic metadata was included differed by source and by participant, and the metadata was provided uncurated.

Deletion took 5 bases off V and 4 bases off J, with a span of 15 bases between the germline ends. The CDR3 holds 15 amino acids from the cysteine to the phenylalanine. The entry retains the CDR3 DNA only, 45 bases that are in frame from base 1. The germline V gene encodes CDR1 SGHTA and CDR2 FQGNSA. TCRbeta CDR3 regions were amplified from genomic DNA using the immunoSEQ Assay, a bias-controlled multiplex PCR. Processing in the source paper ran as follows. Nucleated cell counts per sample were estimated from amplification of reference gene primers within the assay. Sequence reads were collapsed and filtered to measure the absolute abundance of every unique TCRbeta CDR3 rearrangement. For each sample, productive Simpson clonality was calculated by taking the square root of Simpson's diversity index across productive rearrangements. Drawn from immuneACCESS, this table holds only the in-frame rearrangements with V and J called that TCRdb kept. Clones are partly lost; checked studies trace under half to an unresolved V gene and leave the rest unexplained. V, J and clone size are taken as reported in that table, and D and trimming were inferred from the DNA itself. For this sample the table gives tens of thousands of clones, of which about nine tenths were detected only once. The ten largest clones add up to roughly 8% of the sample.

Each collaborating institution followed its own protocols to collect whole blood in K2EDTA tubes. For TCRbeta analysis, collaborator samples were shipped as frozen whole blood, as isolated PBMCs, or as DNA extracted from either sample type. This clone was counted a single time. This clone's antigen is unknown. Base qualities are missing; no much larger clone stands one base away. This TCR was sampled from a man aged 30 to 39 with acute or convalescent COVID-19. The sequenced sample consisted of peripheral blood. The sequence joins TRBV7-2 to TRBJ1-5, with no D gene named confidently. The sequenced DNA: TGTGCCAGCAGCCCACACCGGGGAGATAATCAGCCCCAGCATTTT. The encoded protein is CASSPHRGDNQPQHF.